The 20 T cell receptor beta chains listed next were all sequenced from one sample in a study of regulatory T cells in long-lasting Graves disease. iRepertoire HTBI primers and Arm-PCR of CDR3 regions built TCR beta libraries. TCRdb reprocessed the multiplex PCR reads via MiXCR and lists one record per CDR3 protein. The repertoire holds roughly 500,000 distinct CDR3 sequences, with about 13% as singletons. This sample's time point: newly diagnosed GD, antithyroid drugs for less than 3 months. After RNA was extracted from PBMCs, the TCR library was made from it. The same sample was also used in a study of T cells in Graves' hyperthyroidism and ophthalmopathy.

This specimen consisted of peripheral blood mononuclear cells (PBMCs), obtained at new diagnosis, from a patient treated with antithyroid drugs. The receptors were sampled from a man aged 25 to 45 with Graves disease.

This chain uses TRBV9 with TRBJ2-1; D unresolved. CDR3 size: 13 residues. The germline CDR1 and CDR2 sequences are SGDLS and YYNGEE. V was shortened by 0 bases and J by 9 bases, with 10 bases between the two germline ends. This CDR3 reads CASSVGDLGEQFF. CDR3 in DNA: TGTGCCAGCAGCGTAGGTGACTTGGGTGAGCAGTTCTTC.

This clonotype was recorded many times. The rearrangement uses TRBV29-1 and TRBJ2-1; TRBD2 matches at 9 bases. The CDR3 loop spans 15 amino acids. Unmatched junction bases numbered 10, after V lost 2 bases and J lost 8 bases. In germline, CDR1 is SQVTM, CDR2 ANQGSEA. CDR3 coding DNA: TGCAGCGTTGAAAGGGTAGCGGGAGCCGGCGATGAGCAGTTCTTC. This encodes CSVERVAGAGDEQFF.

This clonotype was counted ten times or more. This chain connects TRBV5-6 to TRBJ2-1; D remains ambiguous. Germline V CDR1 and CDR2: SGHDT, YYEEEE. The CDR3 covers 14 residues. Between the trimmed V and J ends, which lost 1 base and 2 bases, there was a span of 7 bases. The chain's CDR3 is CASSLYGTYNEQFF. For the CDR3, the DNA is TGTGCCAGCAGCTTGTACGGTACCTACAATGAGCAGTTCTTC.

The rearrangement uses TRBV3-1 and TRBJ2-3; 9 bases agree with TRBD2. The J call may be wrong; the DNA end is better matched by TRBJ2-5. Germline CDR1 is LGHDT and CDR2 is YNNKEL (reference sequence). The CDR3 loop spans 13 amino acids. Here the CDR3 DNA reads TGTGCCAGCGGCCGCGGGACTAGCGAGACCCAGTACTTC. It specifies CASGRGTSETQYF.

There are many counts of this clonotype. The V call is TRBV5-1, the J call TRBJ1-2; TRBD1 matches at 8 bases. Germline trimming cut 0 bases from V and 5 bases from J; bases unmatched to any gene: 6. Looked up from germline, CDR1 is SGHRS and CDR2 is YFSETQ. This CDR3 has 15 residues. The CDR3 spells CASSLGQGAQYGYTF. The CDR3 nucleotides read TGCGCCAGCAGCTTGGGGCAGGGGGCTCAGTATGGCTACACCTTC. Filled out from reference TRBV5-1 and TRBJ1-2, the complete variable domain reads KAGVTQTPRYLIKTRGQQVTLSCSPISGHRSVSWYQQTPGQGLQFLFEYFSETQRNKGNFPGRFSGRQFSNSRSEMNVSTLELGDSALYLCASSLGQGAQYGYTFGSGTRLTVV.

The sample holds many counts of this clonotype. The V call is TRBV5-1, the J call TRBJ2-1; 16 bases map to TRBD2. Germline lookup yields CDR1 SGHRS and CDR2 YFSETQ. J lost 9 bases, V lost 4 bases, and 19 bases had no gene match. This CDR3 is 20 amino acids long. The DNA of the CDR3 is TGCGCCAGCAGCCATAGGAGAGGGACTAGCGGGAGGGGGGACGCTGGTGAGCAGTTCTTC. This codes for CASSHRRGTSGRGDAGEQFF.

The V and J genes are TRBV5-4 and TRBJ2-1; TRBD2 aligns across 9 bases. There are 15 residues in the CDR3. V was clipped by 3 bases and J by 4 bases; unmatched bases: 5. The germline gives CDR1 SGHNT, CDR2 YYREEE (reference sequence). CDR3 loop: CASSSSSGTYNEQFF. The CDR3 bases are TGTGCCAGCAGCTCCTCTAGCGGGACTTACAATGAGCAGTTCTTC. The complete variable domain, with remaining parts taken from reference TRBV5-4 and TRBJ2-1, reads ETGVTQSPTHLIKTRGQQVTLRCSSQSGHNTVSWYQQALGQGPQFIFQYYREEENGRGNFPPRFSGLQFPNYSSELNVNALELDDSALYLCASSSSSGTYNEQFFGPGTRLTVL.

The chain carries TRBV9 and TRBJ1-1, with 9 bases matching TRBD1. Unmatched junction bases numbered 14, after V lost 2 bases and J lost 3 bases. CDR3 length equals 18 residues. CDR1 and CDR2 (germline): SGDLS, YYNGEE. In DNA, the CDR3 is TGTGCCAGCAGCGTTGGGACAGGGAACTCGGTAAGGGACACTGAAGCTTTCTTT. This encodes CASSVGTGNSVRDTEAFF. Combining the CDR3 with reference TRBV9 and TRBJ1-1 gives the whole variable domain DSGVTQTPKHLITATGQRVTLRCSPRSGDLSVYWYQQSLDQGLQFLIQYYNGEERAKGNILERFSAQQFPDLHSELNLSSLELGDSALYFCASSVGTGNSVRDTEAFFGQGTRLTVV.

This clonotype appeared many times. The chain combines TRBV20-1 with TRBJ2-1, with D perhaps given as TRBD1 or TRBD2 (6 bases each). Trimming left V 6 bases short and J 0 bases short, with 15 bases between. CDR1 and CDR2 (germline): DFQATT, SNEGSKA (reference sequence). The CDR3 extends over 15 amino acids. In DNA, the CDR3 is TGCAGTGCGGCAAAAGGGGGGAGCTCCTACAATGAGCAGTTCTTC. This encodes CSAAKGGSSYNEQFF.

This clonotype was picked up many times. V and J are TRBV19 and TRBJ1-1; weak D call: TRBD1 (5 bases). The germline CDR1 and CDR2 sequences are LNHDA and SQIVND (reference sequence). Trimming took off 4 bases at V and 2 bases at J, with 8 bases between the two ends. The CDR3 extends over 13 amino acids. The chain's CDR3 is CASSKTANTEAFF. The CDR3 DNA sequence: TGTGCCAGTAGTAAGACAGCAAACACTGAAGCTTTCTTT.

This chain uses TRBV5-4 with TRBJ2-6; D might be TRBD1 (6 bases). Trimming shortened V by 1 base and J by 4 bases, and 9 bases separated the two germline ends. Germline lookup yields CDR1 SGHNT and CDR2 YYREEE (reference sequence). The length of the CDR3 is 15 residues. The CDR3 nucleotides are TGTGCCAGCAGCTTGACAGGGCCAGGGGCCAACGTCCTGACTTTC. Protein sequence: CASSLTGPGANVLTF. The full variable domain, its missing parts supplied by reference TRBV5-4 and TRBJ2-6, is ETGVTQSPTHLIKTRGQQVTLRCSSQSGHNTVSWYQQALGQGPQFIFQYYREEENGRGNFPPRFSGLQFPNYSSELNVNALELDDSALYLCASSLTGPGANVLTFGAGSRLTVL.

This clonotype has ten or more counts. The chain has TRBV6-1 and TRBJ1-4; possible D gene TRBD1, 6 bases. The ends were cut back, 8 bases at V and 2 bases at J, with 15 bases in the middle. Germline CDR1 and CDR2: MNHNS and SASEGT. This CDR3 comprises 15 residues. CDR3 protein: CASVRVQGTNEKLFF. DNA for the CDR3: TGTGCCAGCGTCCGGGTGCAGGGGACTAATGAAAAACTGTTTTTT.

This clonotype was counted ten times or more. The chain recombines TRBV27 with TRBJ1-5; D remains ambiguous. The CDR3 is made up of 14 amino acids. Germline V CDR1 and CDR2: MNHEY, SMNVEV (reference sequence). V lost 7 bases, J lost 6 bases, and 16 bases lay in between. DNA of the CDR3: TGTGCCAGCAAACCGGGCCCCAGGCGTCAGCCCCAGCATTTT. This gives the protein CASKPGPRRQPQHF.

This clonotype was counted between two and nine times. The V and J genes are TRBV20-1 and TRBJ2-7; TRBD2 is a possible D gene (6 bases). Trimming took off 6 bases at V and 6 bases at J, with 21 bases between the two ends. This CDR3 has 14 residues. Germline V gives CDR1 DFQATT, CDR2 SNEGSKA (reference sequence). CDR3 in DNA: TGCAGTGCCCAACTTAAAACTAGCTTTGGCGAGCAGTACTTC. It translates to CSAQLKTSFGEQYF.

This clonotype has only a few counts. This chain joins TRBV5-1 and TRBJ2-5, with a possible D match to TRBD2 (6 bases). The CDR3 is 17 amino acids. Trimming shortened V by 4 bases and J by 0 bases, and 19 bases separated the two germline ends. CDR1 and CDR2 from the germline V gene are SGHRS and YFSETQ. This CDR3 reads CASSPGRGGMDQETQYF. The CDR3 DNA sequence: TGCGCCAGCAGCCCGGGGCGGGGCGGCATGGACCAAGAGACCCAGTACTTC.

This clonotype was found many times. The rearrangement links TRBV12-5 to TRBJ2-7; D call uncertain. The length of the CDR3 is 11 residues. Germline loops: CDR1 LGHNT, CDR2 FRNRAP. Trimming removed 5 bases at V and 3 bases at J, with 5 bases between. CDR3 sequence (DNA): TGTGCTAGTGGTCTGTACTACGAGCAGTACTTC. Its protein is CASGLYYEQYF.

This clonotype was detected many times. J is TRBJ1-5 and V is TRBV12-3 or TRBV12-4; D is uncertain. V was clipped by 5 bases and J by 6 bases, with 11 bases between them. CDR3 size: 13 residues. DNA for the CDR3: TGTGCCAGCAGTCCAGCGGACGTTCAGCCCCAGCATTTT. This encodes CASSPADVQPQHF.

This clonotype was seen repeatedly, ten times or more. V usage is TRBV10-1 and J usage is TRBJ2-1; 12 positions agree with TRBD2. J gave up 7 bases and V 6 bases, and 4 bases lay outside the gene matches. The CDR3 runs 14 residues. The germline V gene has CDR1 WNHNN and CDR2 SYGVQD (reference sequence). In nucleotides, the CDR3 is TGCGCCAGCAGCCGGACTAGCGGGGAGAATGAGCAGTTCTTC. This gives the protein CASSRTSGENEQFF.

This clonotype was found many times. The chain joins TRBV7-2 to TRBJ2-1, with 13 bases identical to TRBD2. CDR1 SGHTA and CDR2 FQGNSA come from the germline V gene. With V trimmed by 1 base and J by 0 bases, 3 bases remained unmatched. The CDR3 spans 18 residues. The CDR3: CASSLGTSGSGSYNEQFF. CDR3 in DNA: TGTGCCAGCAGCTTAGGGACTAGCGGGAGTGGCTCCTACAATGAGCAGTTCTTC.

This clonotype was seen repeatedly, ten times or more. This chain links TRBV20-1 with TRBJ1-4; D is undetermined. This CDR3 is built from 11 residues. Germline lookup yields CDR1 DFQATT and CDR2 SNEGSKA (reference sequence). V lost 5 bases, J lost 6 bases, and 7 bases lay in between. The CDR3 sequence: CSARRDEKLFF. In DNA form, the CDR3 reads TGCAGTGCTCGAAGGGATGAAAAACTGTTTTTT.